This is a list of T cell receptor beta chains from one sample in a study of T cells in Graves' hyperthyroidism and ophthalmopathy. TCRdb called the multiplex PCR reads again in MiXCR, with one record for every CDR3 protein. The data hold 400,000 or so distinct CDR3 sequences, with approximately 14% observed a single time. Sequencing input: blood. Receptors were obtained from a woman aged 55-69 years with Graves' ophthalmopathy. Each CDR3 is given with its conserved first and last residue. A D gene is named only where the DNA matches it firmly. Clone size, where shown, is once, few, many, or a class for clones that have expanded.

clone_size	v_call	j_call	d_call	cdr3_nt	cdr3_aa
many	TRBV27	TRBJ2-5	.	TGTGCCAGCAGTTACGGGACCGAAGAGACCCAGTACTTC	CASSYGTEETQYF
.	TRBV6-1	TRBJ2-3	.	TGTGCCAGCAGGAGCCAGGGCACAGATACGCAGTATTTT	CASRSQGTDTQYF
many	TRBV20-1	TRBJ2-1	.	TGCAGTGCGTCAGGGGAGAATGAGCAGTTCTTC	CSASGENEQFF
few	TRBV9	TRBJ2-6	.	TGTGCCAGCAGCGCGATCGGTGGGGGGCACGGGGCCAACGTCCTGACTTTC	CASSAIGGGHGANVLTF
many	TRBV11-1	TRBJ2-2	.	TGTGCCAGCAGCTTCGAAGGGGCGGGCACCGGGGAGCTGTTTTTT	CASSFEGAGTGELFF
many	TRBV20-1	TRBJ2-2	.	TGCAGTGCTCTTGGGGGGAATCTGAACACCGGGGAGCTGTTTTTT	CSALGGNLNTGELFF
many	TRBV12-3/TRBV12-4	TRBJ1-1	TRBD1	TGTGCCAGCAGTTTAAGGGCAGGGGGTATGGGCACTGAAGCTTTCTTT	CASSLRAGGMGTEAFF
many	TRBV2	TRBJ2-5	.	TGTGCCAGCAGACCTACTTTTGGGGGTCGAGAGACCCAGTACTTC	CASRPTFGGRETQYF
many	TRBV5-1	TRBJ2-7	.	TGCGCCAGCAGCTTGGAGTTCGGGGCCGGATACGAGCAGTACTTC	CASSLEFGAGYEQYF
many	TRBV27	TRBJ1-5	.	TGTGCCAGCAGTTACAGAAGCAATCAGCCCCAGCATTTT	CASSYRSNQPQHF
many	TRBV28	TRBJ2-7	.	TGTGCCAGCAGGAACCGGGACCTAGGGAGCCGCTCCTACGAGCAGTACTTC	CASRNRDLGSRSYEQYF
many	TRBV28	TRBJ1-5	TRBD1	TGTGCCAGCAGTCCGGACAGGGGGAATCAGCCCCAGCATTTT	CASSPDRGNQPQHF
.	TRBV6-2/TRBV6-3	TRBJ2-7	TRBD2	TGTGCCAGCAGTTACTCGATCGGCAGACTAGCGGACTCCTACGAGCAGTACTTC	CASSYSIGRLADSYEQYF
few	TRBV30	TRBJ1-2	.	TGTGCCTGGAGTCCCGGGACAAGACTATATCATGGCTACACCTTC	CAWSPGTRLYHGYTF
few	TRBV3-1	TRBJ2-3	TRBD2	TGTGCCAGCAGCCTGGGACTAGCGGGAGGGATGGTAGATACGCAGTATTTT	CASSLGLAGGMVDTQYF
many	TRBV19	TRBJ1-1	.	TGTGCCAGTACCCAGGGAGGCAGGAAAGCTTTCTTT	CASTQGGRKAFF
many	TRBV6-5	TRBJ2-1	TRBD2	TGTGCCAGCAGTTACCCAAGCGGGAGGGGCAATGAGCAGTTCTTC	CASSYPSGRGNEQFF
.	TRBV9	TRBJ2-1	TRBD2	TGTGCCAGCAGCGGTCTAGCGGGAGGGATCAATGAGCAGTTCTTC	CASSGLAGGINEQFF
many	TRBV28	TRBJ2-1	TRBD1	TGTGCCAGCAGCCGACAGGGGAGGTATGAGCAGTTCTTC	CASSRQGRYEQFF
few	TRBV29-1	TRBJ2-3	.	TGCAGCGTTGATTGGGGGGTTGGACCAGATACGCAGTATTTT	CSVDWGVGPDTQYF
many	TRBV2	TRBJ2-3	.	TGTGCCAGCAGTGAAGTGCCGGGTCGCACAGATACGCAGTATTTT	CASSEVPGRTDTQYF
.	TRBV28	TRBJ1-1	.	TGTGCCAGCAGCTTAACAGGGTTGGACACTGAAGCTTTCTTT	CASSLTGLDTEAFF
.	TRBV18	TRBJ1-3	.	TGTGCCAGCTCACCTCCGGGACGGCGCTCTGGAAACACCATATATTTT	CASSPPGRRSGNTIYF
.	TRBV28	TRBJ1-5	.	TGTGCCAGCAGTACAGGTCTCGGTCAGCCCCAGCATTTT	CASSTGLGQPQHF
many	TRBV28	TRBJ1-5	.	TGTGCCAGCAGTTTAATGGGTCTGGGGCCCCAGCATTTT	CASSLMGLGPQHF
many	TRBV28	TRBJ2-1	TRBD2	TGTGCCAGCAGTTTAGCGGGAGGAATTAATGAGCAGTTCTTC	CASSLAGGINEQFF
.	TRBV5-6	TRBJ1-1	.	TGTGCCAGCAGCTTGTGGGAGTGGAACACTGAAGCTTTCTTT	CASSLWEWNTEAFF
.	TRBV28	TRBJ2-1	.	TGTGCCAGCAGTTATGGGATTTTAAATGAGCAGTTCTTC	CASSYGILNEQFF
few	TRBV19	TRBJ2-1	.	TGTGCCAGTAGCCTTAAGACAGGCCCTCCCTACAATGAGCAGTTCTTC	CASSLKTGPPYNEQFF
many	TRBV2	TRBJ2-5	TRBD2	TGTGCCGGCGGGGAGGGTTCAGAGACCCAGTACTTC	CAGGEGSETQYF
many	TRBV29-1	TRBJ2-3	.	TGCAGCGTTTATAGGTTGGCGACCACGGTTACGCAGTATTTT	CSVYRLATTVTQYF